This T cell receptor (beta chain) was observed in a study of cytomegalovirus exposure and HLA in healthy donors. General study results and limits: The authors later linked a missense DCLRE1C variant to TCR beta V- and J-gene trimming. In a later analysis, several top co-occurrence clusters appeared linked to parvovirus B19, influenza, CMV and Epstein-Barr virus. A few chains tied to CMV proved CMV antigen-specific in vitro. Many donors carried some public TCRs, although rarity characterized most TCR sequences.

Of note for this clone: What it recognizes is unknown.

The CDR3 spans 14 residues. The J segment lost 4 bases and the V segment lost 8 bases, leaving 10 bases of the junction unmatched. The V gene's germline CDR1 is WSHSY and CDR2 SAAADI. Primers: 60 Vbeta forward and 13 Jbeta reverse. TCRdb's table, derived via immunoSEQ multiplex PCR, lists solely in-frame clones and lacks some. The repertoire holds 100,000 or so clones, with approximately 80% as singletons. The sequenced sample was PBMCs. This chain links TRBV10-2 with TRBJ2-7, with TRBD2 identical over 8 bases. This TCR was recovered from a male donor in good health and CMV-seropositive. The CDR3 bases are TGCGCCAGCCTCTTTAGTGGCGGGAGGTACGAGCAGTACTTC. Translated, it gives CASLFSGGRYEQYF.